The source of this T cell receptor beta chain is a study of early stage breast cancer tumors. Germline values: CDR1 SGHRS, CDR2 YFSETQ. This CDR3 region has 15 residues. V gave up 1 base and J gave up 4 bases, with 11 bases separating them. Assay used: immunoSEQ multiplex PCR; TCRdb lists only in-frame clones, some missing. The sample includes 10,000 to 11,000 clones, about 80% of them seen just once. Sequencing was done on a sample of breast tumor tissue. This receptor was identified in an older person with breast cancer. The gene calls are TRBV5-1 and TRBJ2-2; tentatively, D is TRBD2 (5 bases). This CDR3 is CASSLPSGSTGELFF. The CDR3 nucleotides read TGCGCCAGCAGCTTGCCATCGGGGAGCACCGGGGAGCTGTTTTTT.